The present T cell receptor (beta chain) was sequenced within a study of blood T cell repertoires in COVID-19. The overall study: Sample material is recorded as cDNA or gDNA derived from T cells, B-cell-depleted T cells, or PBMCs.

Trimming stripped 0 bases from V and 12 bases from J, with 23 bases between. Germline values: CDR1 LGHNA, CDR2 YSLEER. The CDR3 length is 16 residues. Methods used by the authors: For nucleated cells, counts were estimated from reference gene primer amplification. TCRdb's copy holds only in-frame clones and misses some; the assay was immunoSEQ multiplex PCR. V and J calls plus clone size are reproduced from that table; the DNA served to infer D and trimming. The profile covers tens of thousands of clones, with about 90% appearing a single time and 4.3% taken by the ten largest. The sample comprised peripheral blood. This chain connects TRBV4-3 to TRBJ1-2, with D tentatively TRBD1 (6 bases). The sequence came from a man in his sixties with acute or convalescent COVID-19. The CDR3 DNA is TGCGCCAGCAGCCAAGATATATATACAGGGCCGAGGAAAAACACCTTC. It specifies CASSQDIYTGPRKNTF.